This is a list of T cell receptor beta chains from one sample in a study of identical twins. TCRdb used MiXCR to reprocess the 5' RACE reads, holding one entry per CDR3 protein. This table has 260,000 or so distinct CDR3 sequences, 7.5% appearing once. This same sample was also part of a study on yellow fever vaccine responses in identical twins.

The sample consisted of CD8+ T cells sorted from blood. Receptors were obtained from a woman under 30 in good health. Both conserved end residues are part of each CDR3. Each record gives: D gene, J gene, V gene, clone size, CDR3 protein, CDR3 DNA. The D gene is left open where the match is weak. Rows give clone size only sometimes, using once, few, many, or a class for an expanded clone.

>TRBD2|TRBJ2-7|TRBV3-1|many
CASSAPHLTSGSYEQYF
TGTGCCAGCAGCGCACCCCACCTGACTAGCGGGAGCTACGAGCAGTACTTC
>-|TRBJ1-2|TRBV5-1|few
CASSFPRNPSGGDNYGYTF
TGCGCCAGCAGCTTCCCAAGAAACCCCTCAGGAGGGGATAACTATGGCTACACCTTC
>-|TRBJ2-3|TRBV20-1|-
CSAQTPAGTDTQYF
TGCAGTGCTCAAACACCAGCGGGCACAGATACGCAGTATTTT
>-|TRBJ2-1|TRBV15|few
CATSGPTENNEQFF
TGTGCCACCAGCGGACCCACGGAGAACAATGAGCAGTTCTTC
>TRBD1|TRBJ2-1|TRBV6-6|once
CASSNMTGNEQFF
TGTGCCAGCAGCAACATGACAGGGAATGAGCAGTTCTTC
>-|TRBJ1-2|TRBV9|few
CASSVVTNRESYGYTF
TGTGCCAGCAGCGTAGTAACGAACAGGGAAAGCTATGGCTACACCTTC
>TRBD2|TRBJ2-1|TRBV5-1|-
CASSLGTSAHNEQFF
TGCGCCAGCAGCTTGGGGACTAGCGCCCACAATGAGCAGTTCTTC
>TRBD2|TRBJ2-5|TRBV10-3|-
CAISAPNTGTSGSRGQETQYF
TGTGCCATCAGTGCGCCAAACACTGGGACTAGCGGGAGTAGAGGACAAGAGACCCAGTACTTC
>-|TRBJ2-2|TRBV6-5|few
CASSYFSGDNTGELFF
TGTGCCAGCAGTTACTTTAGCGGAGATAACACCGGGGAGCTGTTTTTT
>-|TRBJ2-1|TRBV20-1|-
CSARDPGTDYNEQFF
TGCAGTGCTAGAGACCCCGGGACTGACTACAATGAGCAGTTCTTC
>-|TRBJ1-5|TRBV2|-
CASSEVGADQPQHF
TGTGCCAGCAGTGAAGTGGGGGCGGATCAGCCCCAGCATTTT
>TRBD2|TRBJ2-2|TRBV9|many
CASSVRLAANTGELFF
TGTGCCAGCAGCGTACGTCTAGCGGCGAACACCGGGGAGCTGTTTTTT
>-|TRBJ2-1|TRBV5-5|few
CASSLVRVVDEQFF
TGTGCCAGCAGCTTGGTTAGGGTGGTTGATGAGCAGTTCTTC
>-|TRBJ2-6|TRBV11-1|few
CASSLPGASYYSGANVLTF
TGTGCCAGCAGCTTACCGGGGGCGTCCTACTACTCTGGGGCCAACGTCCTGACTTTC
>-|TRBJ2-3|TRBV13|-
CASSSSWGTQYF
TGTGCCAGCAGCTCCTCTTGGGGTACGCAGTATTTT
>TRBD1|TRBJ2-1|TRBV6-1|-
CASSEGETGGYEQFF
TGTGCCAGCAGTGAAGGCGAGACAGGGGGCTATGAGCAGTTCTTC
>-|TRBJ2-1|TRBV9|-
CASSVYSYNEQFF
TGTGCCAGCAGCGTCTACTCCTACAATGAGCAGTTCTTC
>TRBD2|TRBJ2-1|TRBV27|many
CASSISGGDYNEQFF
TGTGCCAGCAGTATTAGCGGGGGGGACTACAATGAGCAGTTCTTC
>-|TRBJ2-2|TRBV24-1|-
CATSEPAGAGTGELFF
TGTGCCACCAGTGAACCGGCAGGCGCGGGCACCGGGGAGCTGTTTTTT
>-|TRBJ2-5|TRBV11-2|few
CASSPPLDAGQETQYF
TGTGCCAGCAGCCCCCCCCTCGATGCGGGTCAAGAGACCCAGTACTTC
>TRBD2|TRBJ2-1|TRBV7-8|medium-sized
CASSLKFGRLGETYNEQFF
TGTGCCAGCAGCTTAAAGTTCGGGAGGCTGGGAGAAACCTACAATGAGCAGTTCTTC
>-|TRBJ2-1|TRBV7-9|-
CASVVAFSSYNEQFF
TGTGCCAGTGTAGTTGCGTTTAGCTCCTACAATGAGCAGTTCTTC
>-|TRBJ1-1|TRBV27|few
CASGFSGIAEAFF
TGTGCCAGCGGTTTCTCGGGAATCGCTGAAGCTTTCTTT
>-|TRBJ2-3|TRBV6-5|many
CASSYSVTDTQYF
TGTGCCAGCAGTTACTCAGTTACAGATACGCAGTATTTT
>-|TRBJ2-1|TRBV7-9|few
CASSLVGSEHEQFF
TGTGCCAGCAGCTTAGTCGGTAGCGAGCATGAGCAGTTCTTC
>-|TRBJ2-4|TRBV12-3/TRBV12-4|many
CASSFGGYEAKNIQYF
TGTGCCAGCAGTTTCGGAGGATATGAAGCCAAAAACATTCAGTACTTC
>-|TRBJ2-7|TRBV20-1|-
CSARDEYRTSYEQYF
TGCAGTGCTAGAGATGAGTACAGAACTTCCTACGAGCAGTACTTC